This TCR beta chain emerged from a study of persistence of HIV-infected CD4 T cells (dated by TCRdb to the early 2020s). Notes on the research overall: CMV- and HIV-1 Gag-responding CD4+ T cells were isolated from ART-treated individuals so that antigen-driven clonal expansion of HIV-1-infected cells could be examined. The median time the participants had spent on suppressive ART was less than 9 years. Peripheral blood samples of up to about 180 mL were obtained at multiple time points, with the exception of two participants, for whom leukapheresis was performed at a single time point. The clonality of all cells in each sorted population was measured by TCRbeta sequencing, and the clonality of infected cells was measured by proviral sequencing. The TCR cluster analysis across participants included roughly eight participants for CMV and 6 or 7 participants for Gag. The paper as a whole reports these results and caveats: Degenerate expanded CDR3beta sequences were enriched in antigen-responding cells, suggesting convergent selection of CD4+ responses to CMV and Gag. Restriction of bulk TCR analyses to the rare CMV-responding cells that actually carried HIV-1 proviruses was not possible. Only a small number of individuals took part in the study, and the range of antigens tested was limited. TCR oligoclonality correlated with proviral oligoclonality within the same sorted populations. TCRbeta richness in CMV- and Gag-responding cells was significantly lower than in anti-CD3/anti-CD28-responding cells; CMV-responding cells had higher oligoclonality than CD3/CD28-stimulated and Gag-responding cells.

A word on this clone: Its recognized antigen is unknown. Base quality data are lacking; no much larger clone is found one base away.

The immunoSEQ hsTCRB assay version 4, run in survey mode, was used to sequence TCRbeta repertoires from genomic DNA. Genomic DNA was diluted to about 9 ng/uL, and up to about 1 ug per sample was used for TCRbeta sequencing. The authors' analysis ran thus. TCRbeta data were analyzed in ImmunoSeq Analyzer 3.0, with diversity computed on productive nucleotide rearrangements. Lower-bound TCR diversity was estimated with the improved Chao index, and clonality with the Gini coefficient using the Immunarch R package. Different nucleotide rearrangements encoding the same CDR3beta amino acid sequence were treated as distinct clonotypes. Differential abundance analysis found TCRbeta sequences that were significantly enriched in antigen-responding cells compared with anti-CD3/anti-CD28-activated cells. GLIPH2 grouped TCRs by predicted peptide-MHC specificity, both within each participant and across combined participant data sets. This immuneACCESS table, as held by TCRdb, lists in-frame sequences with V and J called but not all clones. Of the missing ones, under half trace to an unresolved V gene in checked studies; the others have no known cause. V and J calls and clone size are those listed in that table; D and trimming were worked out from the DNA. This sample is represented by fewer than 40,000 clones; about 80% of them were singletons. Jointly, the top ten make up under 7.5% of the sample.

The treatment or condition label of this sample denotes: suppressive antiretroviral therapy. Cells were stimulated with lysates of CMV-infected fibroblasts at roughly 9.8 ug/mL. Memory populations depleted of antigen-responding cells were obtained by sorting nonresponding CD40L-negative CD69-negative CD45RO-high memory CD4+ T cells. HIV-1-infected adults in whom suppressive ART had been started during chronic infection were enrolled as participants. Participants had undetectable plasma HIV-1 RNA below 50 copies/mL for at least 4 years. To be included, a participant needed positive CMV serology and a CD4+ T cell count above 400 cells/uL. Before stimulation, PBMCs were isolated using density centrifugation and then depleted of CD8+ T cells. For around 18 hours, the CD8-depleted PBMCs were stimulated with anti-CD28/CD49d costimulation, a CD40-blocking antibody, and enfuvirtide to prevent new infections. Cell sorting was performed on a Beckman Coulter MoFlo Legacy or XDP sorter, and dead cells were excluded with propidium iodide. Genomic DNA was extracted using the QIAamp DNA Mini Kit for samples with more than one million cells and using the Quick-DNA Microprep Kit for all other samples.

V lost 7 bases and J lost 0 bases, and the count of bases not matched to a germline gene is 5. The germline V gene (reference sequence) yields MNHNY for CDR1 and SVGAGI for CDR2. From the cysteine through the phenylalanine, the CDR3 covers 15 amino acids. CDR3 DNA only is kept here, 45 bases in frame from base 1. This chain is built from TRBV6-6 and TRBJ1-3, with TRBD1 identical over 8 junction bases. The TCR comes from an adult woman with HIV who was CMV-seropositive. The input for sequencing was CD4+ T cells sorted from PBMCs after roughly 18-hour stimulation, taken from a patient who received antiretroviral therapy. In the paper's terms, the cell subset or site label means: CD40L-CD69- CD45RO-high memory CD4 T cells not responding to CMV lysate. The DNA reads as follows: TGTGCCAGCAACCCAACAGGGGGCTCTGGAAACACCATATATTTT. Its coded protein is CASNPTGGSGNTIYF.